This paragraph covers one T cell receptor beta chain sequence. Sequenced by immunoSEQ multiplex PCR; TCRdb stores in-frame clones only, minus some. This table holds about 150,000 clones, roughly four fifths found once. The sample originates from a study of blood T cell repertoires in COVID-19. The origin of this receptor is an elderly man with acute or convalescent COVID-19. Material for sequencing was peripheral blood.

Here the CDR3 reads CASSRGPSGGYGYTF. DNA for the CDR3: TGTGCCAGCAGCCGAGGGCCCTCCGGAGGCTATGGCTACACCTTC. V is TRBV3-1 (or the pseudogene TRBV3-2) and J is TRBJ1-2; D gene unclear. This CDR3 spans 15 amino acids. Germline V gene lookup returns CDR1 LGHDT and CDR2 YNNKEL (reference sequence). The V end was cut by 4 bases, the J end by 4 bases, with 16 bases between.